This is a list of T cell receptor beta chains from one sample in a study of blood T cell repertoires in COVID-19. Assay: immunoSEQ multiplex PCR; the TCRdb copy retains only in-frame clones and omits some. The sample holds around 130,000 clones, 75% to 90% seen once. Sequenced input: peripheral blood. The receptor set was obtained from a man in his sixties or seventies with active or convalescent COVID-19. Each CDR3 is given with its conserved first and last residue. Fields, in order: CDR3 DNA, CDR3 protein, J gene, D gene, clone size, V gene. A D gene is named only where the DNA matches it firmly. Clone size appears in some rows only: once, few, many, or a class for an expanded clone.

cdr3_nt: TGTGCCAGCAGCTTAGCTCTTAGAACAGGAACCGAGCAGTACTTC
cdr3_aa: CASSLALRTGTEQYF
j_call: TRBJ2-7
d_call: .
clone_size: few
v_call: TRBV7-8

cdr3_nt: TGTGCCAGCAGTGAACAGGGTGATCAGCCCCAGCATTTT
cdr3_aa: CASSEQGDQPQHF
j_call: TRBJ1-5
d_call: .
clone_size: .
v_call: TRBV2

cdr3_nt: TGTGCCAGCAGCTCTTGGCCCACAGGGATTAACGAGCAGTACTTC
cdr3_aa: CASSSWPTGINEQYF
j_call: TRBJ2-7
d_call: .
clone_size: once
v_call: TRBV5-6

cdr3_nt: TGTGCCAGCAGTCCTGGACAGGTTGCTGGAAACACCATATATTTT
cdr3_aa: CASSPGQVAGNTIYF
j_call: TRBJ1-3
d_call: TRBD1
clone_size: .
v_call: TRBV28

cdr3_nt: TGTGCCTGGAGTACAGGGGCGGGGGGTGAAAAACTGTTTTTT
cdr3_aa: CAWSTGAGGEKLFF
j_call: TRBJ1-4
d_call: TRBD1
clone_size: .
v_call: TRBV30

cdr3_nt: TGCGCCAGTAACCCCGGGACAGGGGCGGAGACCCAGTACTTC
cdr3_aa: CASNPGTGAETQYF
j_call: TRBJ2-5
d_call: TRBD1
clone_size: once
v_call: TRBV5-1

cdr3_nt: TGTGCCAGCAGCTTAGGGAGTAGCGGAGCAAGGGATACGCAGTATTTT
cdr3_aa: CASSLGSSGARDTQYF
j_call: TRBJ2-3
d_call: .
clone_size: .
v_call: TRBV7-9

cdr3_nt: TGCGCCAGCAGCTTGGGACTAGCGGGATCTTTTTCCTACAATGAGCAGTTCTTC
cdr3_aa: CASSLGLAGSFSYNEQFF
j_call: TRBJ2-1
d_call: TRBD2
clone_size: once
v_call: TRBV5-1

cdr3_nt: TGCGCCAGCAGCTCTCGACTAGCCACAGATACGCAGTATTTT
cdr3_aa: CASSSRLATDTQYF
j_call: TRBJ2-3
d_call: TRBD2
clone_size: .
v_call: TRBV5-1

cdr3_nt: TGTGCCAGCAGTTACACTAGCGGGAGGGCCGGTGAGACCCAGTACTTC
cdr3_aa: CASSYTSGRAGETQYF
j_call: TRBJ2-5
d_call: TRBD2
clone_size: .
v_call: TRBV6-2/TRBV6-3

cdr3_nt: TGTGCCAGCAGCGCCGGACTAGTTATGTCCTACGAGCAGTACTTC
cdr3_aa: CASSAGLVMSYEQYF
j_call: TRBJ2-7
d_call: TRBD2
clone_size: .
v_call: TRBV11-2

cdr3_nt: TGTGCCAGCAGTTTATCCCGAGGCTCCTATAATTCACCCCTCCACTTT
cdr3_aa: CASSLSRGSYNSPLHF
j_call: TRBJ1-6
d_call: .
clone_size: .
v_call: TRBV27

cdr3_nt: TGTGCCAGTAGTATTCTAGCGGAAACGAACACCGGGGAGCTGTTTTTT
cdr3_aa: CASSILAETNTGELFF
j_call: TRBJ2-2
d_call: TRBD2
clone_size: .
v_call: TRBV19

cdr3_nt: TGTGCCAGCAGTATCGGGACAGGGACAGGGGCTGGGGCCAACGTCCTGACTTTC
cdr3_aa: CASSIGTGTGAGANVLTF
j_call: TRBJ2-6
d_call: TRBD1
clone_size: .
v_call: TRBV27

cdr3_nt: TGCGCCAGCAGTCATAACGGACAGGGAGGGATTGCTGAAAAACTGTTTTTT
cdr3_aa: CASSHNGQGGIAEKLFF
j_call: TRBJ1-4
d_call: TRBD1
clone_size: few
v_call: TRBV23-1

cdr3_nt: TGCGCCAGCAGCTTGGGCTCTGCGATGAATCAGCCCCAGCATTTT
cdr3_aa: CASSLGSAMNQPQHF
j_call: TRBJ1-5
d_call: .
clone_size: .
v_call: TRBV5-1

cdr3_nt: TGTGCCAGTAGTAACAGGAGTTTGAAGCCCCAGCATTTT
cdr3_aa: CASSNRSLKPQHF
j_call: TRBJ1-5
d_call: .
clone_size: .
v_call: TRBV19

cdr3_nt: TGTGCCAGCAGCATCGGGACAGGGACCTACGAGCAGTACTTC
cdr3_aa: CASSIGTGTYEQYF
j_call: TRBJ2-7
d_call: TRBD1
clone_size: .
v_call: TRBV3-1/TRBV3-2

cdr3_nt: TGTGCCAGTAGTTCTAGCGGGACTCTCTCCTACGAGCAGTACTTC
cdr3_aa: CASSSSGTLSYEQYF
j_call: TRBJ2-7
d_call: TRBD2
clone_size: once
v_call: TRBV19

cdr3_nt: TGTGCCAGCAGTGAAGCCCCCTCCGGGCCCCAGCATTTT
cdr3_aa: CASSEAPSGPQHF
j_call: TRBJ1-5
d_call: .
clone_size: .
v_call: TRBV6-1

cdr3_nt: TGTGCCAGCAGCCTCAGGGTAGGCGGGATCGCCTACGAGCAGTACTTC
cdr3_aa: CASSLRVGGIAYEQYF
j_call: TRBJ2-7
d_call: .
clone_size: .
v_call: TRBV13

cdr3_nt: TGTGCCAGCAGAGGGGGGGCGCGGTCCCCTCACTTC
cdr3_aa: CASRGGARSPHF
j_call: TRBJ2-7
d_call: .
clone_size: .
v_call: TRBV28

cdr3_nt: TGTGCCAGCACCCAGGGGGATAACAGGGACTATGGCTACACCTTC
cdr3_aa: CASTQGDNRDYGYTF
j_call: TRBJ1-2
d_call: TRBD1
clone_size: .
v_call: TRBV4-2

cdr3_nt: TGTGCCAGCAGCTTTTCTGGCGGGAGGAGGACAGATACGCAGTATTTT
cdr3_aa: CASSFSGGRRTDTQYF
j_call: TRBJ2-3
d_call: TRBD2
clone_size: .
v_call: TRBV5-4

cdr3_nt: TGTGCCAGCAGCGTAGGGGGACTAGCGGCCGGGCCAGATACGCAGTATTTT
cdr3_aa: CASSVGGLAAGPDTQYF
j_call: TRBJ2-3
d_call: TRBD2
clone_size: .
v_call: TRBV9

cdr3_nt: TGTGCCAGCAGCTTAGGTGGGGCCACCTACAATGAGCAGTTCTTC
cdr3_aa: CASSLGGATYNEQFF
j_call: TRBJ2-1
d_call: .
clone_size: .
v_call: TRBV13

cdr3_nt: TGTGCCAGCAGTGAACCGGCAGGGTGGGAGACCCAGTACTTC
cdr3_aa: CASSEPAGWETQYF
j_call: TRBJ2-5
d_call: .
clone_size: .
v_call: TRBV6-1

cdr3_nt: TGCGCCAGCAGCTCTACTAGCGGGTACCAAGAGACCCAGTACTTC
cdr3_aa: CASSSTSGYQETQYF
j_call: TRBJ2-5
d_call: TRBD2
clone_size: .
v_call: TRBV5-1

cdr3_nt: TGTGCCAGCAGTTACTCGAGCAGGGGCAATGAGCAGTTCTTC
cdr3_aa: CASSYSSRGNEQFF
j_call: TRBJ2-1
d_call: .
clone_size: .
v_call: TRBV6-5

cdr3_nt: TGTGCCAGCAGTGATAGTTGGACAGGGGGATCACCCCTCCACTTT
cdr3_aa: CASSDSWTGGSPLHF
j_call: TRBJ1-6
d_call: TRBD1
clone_size: .
v_call: TRBV6-1

cdr3_nt: TGTGCCAGCAGTTTATCACAGGGTAACTATGGCTACACCTTC
cdr3_aa: CASSLSQGNYGYTF
j_call: TRBJ1-2
d_call: .
clone_size: .
v_call: TRBV28

cdr3_nt: TGTGCCAGCAGTGGGCAAGCGGGAGCGGCAGATACGCAGTATTTT
cdr3_aa: CASSGQAGAADTQYF
j_call: TRBJ2-3
d_call: TRBD2
clone_size: .
v_call: TRBV6-1

cdr3_nt: TGTGCCAGCAGTTACGAGCTCACCACTGAAGCTTTCTTT
cdr3_aa: CASSYELTTEAFF
j_call: TRBJ1-1
d_call: .
clone_size: .
v_call: TRBV6-5

cdr3_nt: TGTGCCAGCGTCCTCGGGGACAGGGGCTTCTACGAGCAGTACTTC
cdr3_aa: CASVLGDRGFYEQYF
j_call: TRBJ2-7
d_call: TRBD1
clone_size: .
v_call: TRBV28

cdr3_nt: TGTGCCAGCAGCTTAAGCCGTAGCTCCTACGAGCAGTACTTC
cdr3_aa: CASSLSRSSYEQYF
j_call: TRBJ2-7
d_call: .
clone_size: .
v_call: TRBV11-3

cdr3_nt: TGTGCCAGCAGCCGATGGCCCGGACAGGGAAACTACGAGCAGTACTTC
cdr3_aa: CASSRWPGQGNYEQYF
j_call: TRBJ2-7
d_call: TRBD1
clone_size: few
v_call: TRBV5-5

cdr3_nt: TGTGCCAGCTCACCCAATTCAGGGGGCGAACAGCCCCAGCATTTT
cdr3_aa: CASSPNSGGEQPQHF
j_call: TRBJ1-5
d_call: TRBD1
clone_size: .
v_call: TRBV18

cdr3_nt: TGTGCCAGCAGTTTGGACAGGGGAAACACTGAAGCTTTCTTT
cdr3_aa: CASSLDRGNTEAFF
j_call: TRBJ1-1
d_call: TRBD1
clone_size: .
v_call: TRBV6-5

cdr3_nt: TGTGCCTGGAGTGTACAGGGCCAACTTATCACCGGGGAGCTGTTTTTT
cdr3_aa: CAWSVQGQLITGELFF
j_call: TRBJ2-2
d_call: .
clone_size: .
v_call: TRBV30

cdr3_nt: TGTGCCAGCAGCTTAGCCGGGACTGGAGATGAAAAACTGTTTTTT
cdr3_aa: CASSLAGTGDEKLFF
j_call: TRBJ1-4
d_call: .
clone_size: .
v_call: TRBV7-9

cdr3_nt: TGTGCCAGCAGTGCAGACAGGGGGAGCACAGATACGCAGTATTTT
cdr3_aa: CASSADRGSTDTQYF
j_call: TRBJ2-3
d_call: TRBD1
clone_size: .
v_call: TRBV27

cdr3_nt: TGTGCCAGCGACGGGGGTCTTAGCAATCAGCCCCAGCATTTT
cdr3_aa: CASDGGLSNQPQHF
j_call: TRBJ1-5
d_call: .
clone_size: .
v_call: TRBV19

cdr3_nt: TGTGCCACCAGTGATATTGGACAGGATGGCACGCAGTATTTT
cdr3_aa: CATSDIGQDGTQYF
j_call: TRBJ2-3
d_call: TRBD1
clone_size: .
v_call: TRBV24-1

cdr3_nt: TGTGCCAGCAGCTTAGCGGGGCCCTTCGGGAACACTGAAGCTTTCTTT
cdr3_aa: CASSLAGPFGNTEAFF
j_call: TRBJ1-1
d_call: .
clone_size: .
v_call: TRBV7-9

cdr3_nt: TGTGCCAGCAGCTTGGCTGTTGGGTGGGCGTTCTTC
cdr3_aa: CASSLAVGWAFF
j_call: TRBJ2-1
d_call: .
clone_size: .
v_call: TRBV5-6

cdr3_nt: TGTGCCAGCAGCTTAGAATTCGGGGTCACTGAAGCTTTCTTT
cdr3_aa: CASSLEFGVTEAFF
j_call: TRBJ1-1
d_call: .
clone_size: .
v_call: TRBV7-9

cdr3_nt: TGTGCCACCAATTTACAGGGGAACTATGGCTACACCTTC
cdr3_aa: CATNLQGNYGYTF
j_call: TRBJ1-2
d_call: TRBD1
clone_size: once
v_call: TRBV28

cdr3_nt: TGTGCCAGCAGCTGGGATGGGACTCCCTCGGGATACGAGCAGTACTTC
cdr3_aa: CASSWDGTPSGYEQYF
j_call: TRBJ2-7
d_call: .
clone_size: .
v_call: TRBV7-9

cdr3_nt: TGTGCCAGCACAAAACAAGAGACCCAGTACTTC
cdr3_aa: CASTKQETQYF
j_call: TRBJ2-5
d_call: .
clone_size: .
v_call: TRBV12-3/TRBV12-4

cdr3_nt: TGTGCCAGTAGTATCCGTGGCCGGACAGGGAACACCGGGGAGCTGTTTTTT
cdr3_aa: CASSIRGRTGNTGELFF
j_call: TRBJ2-2
d_call: TRBD1
clone_size: .
v_call: TRBV19

cdr3_nt: TGTGCCAGCAGTTTGACTAGCTATACGGGTACGCAGTATTTT
cdr3_aa: CASSLTSYTGTQYF
j_call: TRBJ2-3
d_call: TRBD2
clone_size: once
v_call: TRBV27

cdr3_nt: TGTGCCAGCTCCCCCACCTCAGACCGGGGCCAGTACTTC
cdr3_aa: CASSPTSDRGQYF
j_call: TRBJ2-5
d_call: .
clone_size: .
v_call: TRBV18

cdr3_nt: TGTGCCAGCAGCCAAGATCACAGGGCATACGAGCAGTACTTC
cdr3_aa: CASSQDHRAYEQYF
j_call: TRBJ2-7
d_call: .
clone_size: .
v_call: TRBV3-1/TRBV3-2

cdr3_nt: TGTGCCAGCAGCTTAGGACTAGCGGGAAATGCAGATACGCAGTATTTT
cdr3_aa: CASSLGLAGNADTQYF
j_call: TRBJ2-3
d_call: TRBD2
clone_size: .
v_call: TRBV11-1

cdr3_nt: TGCGCCAGCAGCCAAGTAGGAAGGGGCCCCTACAATGAGCAGTTCTTC
cdr3_aa: CASSQVGRGPYNEQFF
j_call: TRBJ2-1
d_call: .
clone_size: .
v_call: TRBV4-1